This is a list of T cell receptor beta chains from one sample in a study of siplizumab effects on memory and regulatory T cells. Here immunoSEQ multiplex PCR was the method, and the copy in TCRdb shows in-frame clones only, minus some. In the table there are 65,000 to 85,000 clones, around 93% of which are singletons. The sequenced sample consisted of CD8+ T cells sorted from blood. The receptors come from a human donor in good health. The CDR3 runs from the conserved cysteine through the conserved F or W. The D gene is left open where the match is weak. A clone size is listed for some rows: how often the clone was seen (once, few, many), or a class if it is expanded.

d_gene	v_gene	abundance	j_gene	CDR3aa	CDR3nt
.	TRBV2	once	TRBJ1-4	CASRAGRSNEKLFF	TGTGCCAGCAGAGCGGGACGAAGTAATGAAAAACTGTTTTTT
TRBD1	TRBV7-9	many	TRBJ1-1	CASSPGTGGEAFF	TGTGCCAGCAGCCCCGGGACAGGGGGCGAGGCTTTCTTT
.	TRBV7-6	once	TRBJ2-1	CASSLASNEQFF	TGTGCCAGCAGCTTAGCGTCCAATGAGCAGTTCTTC
.	TRBV18	once	TRBJ1-3	CASSRQDPYQDENTIYF	TGTGCCAGCTCGAGACAGGACCCATATCAGGACGAGAACACCATATATTTT
TRBD1	TRBV19	once	TRBJ1-2	CTSSIGSRGTNYGYTF	TGTACCAGTAGTATAGGTAGCAGGGGGACCAACTATGGCTACACCTTC
.	TRBV10-3	.	TRBJ1-1	CAISESSNTEAFF	TGTGCCATCAGTGAGTCGAGTAACACTGAAGCTTTCTTT
.	TRBV7-9	.	TRBJ2-2	CASSSTGTPNTGELFF	TGTGCCAGCAGCTCAACAGGGACACCTAACACCGGGGAGCTGTTTTTT
.	TRBV19	once	TRBJ2-7	CASSFDAGYEQYF	TGTGCCAGTAGCTTCGACGCGGGATACGAGCAGTACTTC
TRBD1	TRBV19	.	TRBJ2-3	CASSLGTGLADTQYF	TGTGCCAGTAGCCTCGGGACAGGGCTCGCAGATACGCAGTATTTT
.	TRBV4-3	.	TRBJ2-1	CASSQRRQTNEQFF	TGCGCCAGCAGCCAACGTCGACAAACCAATGAGCAGTTCTTC